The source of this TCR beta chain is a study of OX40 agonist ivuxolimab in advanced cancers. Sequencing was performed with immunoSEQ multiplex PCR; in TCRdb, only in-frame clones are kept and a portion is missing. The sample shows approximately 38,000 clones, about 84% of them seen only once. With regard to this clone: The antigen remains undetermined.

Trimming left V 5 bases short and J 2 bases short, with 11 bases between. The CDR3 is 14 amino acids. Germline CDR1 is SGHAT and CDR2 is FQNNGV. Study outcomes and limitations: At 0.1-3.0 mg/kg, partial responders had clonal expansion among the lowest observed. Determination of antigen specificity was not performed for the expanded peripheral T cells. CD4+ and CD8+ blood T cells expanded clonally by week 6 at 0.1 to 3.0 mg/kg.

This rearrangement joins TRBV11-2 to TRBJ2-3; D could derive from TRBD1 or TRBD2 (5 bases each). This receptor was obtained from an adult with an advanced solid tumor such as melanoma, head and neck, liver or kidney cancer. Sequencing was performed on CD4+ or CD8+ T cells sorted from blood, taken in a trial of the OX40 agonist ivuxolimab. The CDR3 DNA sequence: TGTGCCAGCAGCCCGGGACCGACCACAGATACGCAGTATTTT. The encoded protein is CASSPGPTTDTQYF.